The clone carrying this T cell receptor (beta chain) was counted at least ten times. Its antigen remains unknown. The data are from a study of regulatory T cells in long-lasting Graves disease. Points from the study as a whole: New patients shared more than 750 public clonotypes, fewer than the roughly 2,500 shared by persistent patients. The study found lower TCR diversity in persistent Graves' patients than in newly diagnosed ones.

The sample's time point: persistent/refractory GD, antithyroid drugs over 5 years with positive TRAb. Preparation of the TCR library used RNA extracted from PBMCs. The diagnosis of Graves' disease used American Thyroid Association guidelines. This CDR3 comprises 13 residues. CDR1 is SNHLY and CDR2 is FYNNEI in the germline V gene. V was shortened by 6 bases and J by 4 bases, with 10 bases between the two germline ends. The authors built TCR beta libraries using iRepertoire HTBI primers and Arm-PCR of CDR3 regions. TCRdb processed the multiplex PCR reads anew with MiXCR; each CDR3 protein has one entry. Among 350,000 to 500,000 distinct CDR3 sequences, around a fifth were seen once, and the ten largest hold roughly an eighth.

The sample here was peripheral blood mononuclear cells (PBMCs), taken when the disease was refractory, from a patient treated with antithyroid drugs. This TCR was sampled from a female donor with Graves disease. This rearrangement joins TRBV2 to TRBJ2-4, with D perhaps matching TRBD2 (6 bases). CDR3 amino acids: CASSPGGKNIQYF. The CDR3 DNA is TGTGCCAGCAGCCCCGGGGGTAAAAACATTCAGTACTTC.